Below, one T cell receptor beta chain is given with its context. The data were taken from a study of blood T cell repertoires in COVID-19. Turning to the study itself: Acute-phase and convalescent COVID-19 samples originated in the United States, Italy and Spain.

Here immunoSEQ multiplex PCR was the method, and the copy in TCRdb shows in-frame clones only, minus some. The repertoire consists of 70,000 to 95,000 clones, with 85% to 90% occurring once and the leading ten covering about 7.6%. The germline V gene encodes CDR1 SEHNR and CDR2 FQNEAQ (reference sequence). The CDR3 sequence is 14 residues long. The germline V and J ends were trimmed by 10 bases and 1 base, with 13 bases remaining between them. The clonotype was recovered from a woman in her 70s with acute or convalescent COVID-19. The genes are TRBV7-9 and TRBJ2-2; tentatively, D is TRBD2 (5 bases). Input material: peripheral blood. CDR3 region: CATTARGNTGELFF. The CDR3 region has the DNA TGTGCCACTACGGCCCGGGGGAACACCGGGGAGCTGTTTTTT.